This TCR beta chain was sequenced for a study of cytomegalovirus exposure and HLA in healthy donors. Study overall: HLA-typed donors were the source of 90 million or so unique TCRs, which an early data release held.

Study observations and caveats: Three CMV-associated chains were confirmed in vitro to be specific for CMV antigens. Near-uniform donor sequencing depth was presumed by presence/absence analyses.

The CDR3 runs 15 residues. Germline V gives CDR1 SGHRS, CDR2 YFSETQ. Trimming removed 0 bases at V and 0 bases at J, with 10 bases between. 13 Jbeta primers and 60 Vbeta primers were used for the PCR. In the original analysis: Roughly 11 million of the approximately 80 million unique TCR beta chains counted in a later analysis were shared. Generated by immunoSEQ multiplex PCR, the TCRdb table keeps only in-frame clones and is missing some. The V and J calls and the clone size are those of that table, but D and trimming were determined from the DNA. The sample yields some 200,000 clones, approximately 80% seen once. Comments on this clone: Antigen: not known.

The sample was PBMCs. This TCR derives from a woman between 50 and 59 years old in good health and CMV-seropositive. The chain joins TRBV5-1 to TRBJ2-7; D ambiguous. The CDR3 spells CASSLDSQSSYEQYF. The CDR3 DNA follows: TGCGCCAGCAGCTTGGACAGCCAGAGCTCCTACGAGCAGTACTTC.